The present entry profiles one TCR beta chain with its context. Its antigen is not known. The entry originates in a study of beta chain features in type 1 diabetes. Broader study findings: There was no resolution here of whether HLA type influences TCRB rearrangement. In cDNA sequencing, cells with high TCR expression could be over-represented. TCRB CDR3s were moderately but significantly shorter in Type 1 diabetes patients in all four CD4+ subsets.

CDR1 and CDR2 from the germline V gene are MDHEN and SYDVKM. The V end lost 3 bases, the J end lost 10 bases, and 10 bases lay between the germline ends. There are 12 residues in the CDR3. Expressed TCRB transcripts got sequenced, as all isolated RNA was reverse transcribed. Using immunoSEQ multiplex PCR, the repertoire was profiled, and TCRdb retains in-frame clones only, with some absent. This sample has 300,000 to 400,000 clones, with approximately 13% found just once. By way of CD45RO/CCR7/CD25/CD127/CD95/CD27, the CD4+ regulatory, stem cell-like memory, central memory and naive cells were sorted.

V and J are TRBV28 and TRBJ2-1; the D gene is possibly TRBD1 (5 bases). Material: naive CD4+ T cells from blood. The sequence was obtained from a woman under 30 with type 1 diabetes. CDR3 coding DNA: TGTGCCAGCAGTTTTCCCACAGGCGAGCAGTTCTTC. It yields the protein CASSFPTGEQFF. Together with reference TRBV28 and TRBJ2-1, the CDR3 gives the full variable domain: DVKVTQSSRYLVKRTGEKVFLECVQDMDHENMFWYRQDPGLGLRLIYFSYDVKMKEKGDIPEGYSVSREKKERFSLILESASTNQTSMYLCASSFPTGEQFFGPGTRLTVL.